These T cell receptor beta chains were read from a single sample in a study of blood T cell repertoires in COVID-19. Only in-frame clones appear in the TCRdb table, and some are missing; sequencing was by immunoSEQ multiplex PCR. This sample has roughly 280,000 clones; about 86% occur once, and the top ten carry just under 2%. Sample: peripheral blood. These receptor sequences come from a man aged 30 to 39 with active or convalescent COVID-19. CDR3s include the opening cysteine and the closing phenylalanine or tryptophan. D genes are given only for firm matches.

J,V,D,CDR3
TRBJ1-1,TRBV18,TRBD1,CASSPRTGEAFF
TRBJ2-1,TRBV3-1/TRBV3-2,NA,CASSRQVGGGGYNEQFF
TRBJ1-4,TRBV15,NA,CATSRDPGVNEKLFF
TRBJ1-1,TRBV4-2,NA,CASSQGARNTEAFF
TRBJ1-6,TRBV6-6,NA,CASSYGELYNSPLHF
TRBJ2-6,TRBV6-2/TRBV6-3,NA,CASSDRGGHSGANVLTF
TRBJ1-2,TRBV6-1,NA,CASSDRGRYYYGYTF
TRBJ1-2,TRBV7-2,NA,CASSLDYGPGAAGGYTF
TRBJ1-5,TRBV4-1,NA,CASSQGRNQPQHF
TRBJ1-4,TRBV7-2,TRBD1,CASSLASGRGQEKLFF
TRBJ2-2,TRBV9,TRBD2,CASSVATSGGTGELFF
TRBJ1-1,TRBV5-6,NA,CASSLDIMNTEAFF
TRBJ2-7,TRBV13,TRBD1,CASSDQGQGTYEQYF
TRBJ2-1,TRBV3-1/TRBV3-2,TRBD1,CASSQVPGQGGNEQFF
TRBJ1-6,TRBV5-8,TRBD1,CASSLGTGGYNSPLHF
TRBJ2-3,TRBV2,NA,CASSGFRMRDAIGTDTQYF
TRBJ2-6,TRBV4-1,NA,CASSEMSSGANVLTF
TRBJ1-1,TRBV4-3,NA,CASSQDVFFYAFF
TRBJ1-1,TRBV12-3/TRBV12-4,NA,CASREGGFNEAFF
TRBJ1-5,TRBV9,NA,CASSPPGTPICNQPQHF
TRBJ2-5,TRBV5-6,TRBD2,CASSVILAAHQETQYF
TRBJ2-7,TRBV4-2,NA,CASSLGDYEQYF
TRBJ1-3,TRBV6-5,TRBD1,CASRQGILSGNTIYF
TRBJ2-2,TRBV9,TRBD1,CASSVDRGNTGELFF
TRBJ2-1,TRBV5-5,NA,CASSLSRSSYNEQFF
TRBJ2-2,TRBV9,NA,CASSDLRNTGELFF
TRBJ1-1,TRBV4-1,TRBD1,CASSQTGALWDTEAFF
TRBJ1-2,TRBV7-9,NA,CASSPRTANYGYTF
TRBJ1-1,TRBV2,NA,CASRGRRF
TRBJ2-7,TRBV9,NA,CASSLTSYEQYF
TRBJ1-5,TRBV2,NA,CASSRTNSNQPQHF
TRBJ1-1,TRBV12-3/TRBV12-4,NA,CASSFPGTEAFF
TRBJ1-1,TRBV6-5,NA,CASTLTGNTEAFF